This entry lists 15 T cell receptor beta chains sequenced from one sample in a study of shared clonotypes between healthy human individuals. Using immunoSEQ multiplex PCR, the repertoire was profiled, and TCRdb retains in-frame clones only, with some absent. This sample has 740,000 or so clones; 55% to 85% occur once, and the top ten carry 1.5% to 2%. The sequencing sample was made of memory CD4+ T cells sorted from blood. The subset was: CD45RA-negative fraction. Source of these receptors: a woman in her 30s in good health.

The CDR3 coding sequence is TGTGCCACCAGCCGTCGCGGGACAGGGGAAGGTGCTTTCTTT. Its translation is CATSRRGTGEGAFF. This chain joins TRBV15 and TRBJ1-1; 10 bases are shared with TRBD1. The ends lost 5 bases at V and 11 bases at J; junction bases unmatched: 11. This CDR3 contains 14 residues. The germline CDR1 and CDR2 sequences are LNHNV and YYDKDF (reference sequence). Full variable domain (remainder filled in from reference TRBV15 and TRBJ1-1): DAMVIQNPRYQVTQFGKPVTLSCSQTLNHNVMYWYQQKSSQAPKLLFHYYDKDFNNEADTPDNFQSRRPNTSFCFLDIRSPGLGDTAMYLCATSRRGTGEGAFFGQGTRLTVV.

V and J are TRBV28 and TRBJ1-4, with TRBD1 matching 8 bases. With V trimmed by 5 bases and J by 4 bases, 3 bases remained unmatched. The CDR3 sequence is 14 residues long. The V gene's germline CDR1 is MDHEN and CDR2 SYDVKM. The CDR3 loop reads CASSLDRVNEKLFF. The CDR3 region has the DNA TGTGCCAGCAGTCTGGACAGGGTTAATGAAAAACTGTTTTTT.

This clone was counted at least ten times. The chain couples TRBV4-1 to TRBJ1-2, with D possibly being TRBD1 (5 bases). Between the trimmed V and J ends, which lost 0 bases and 5 bases, there was a span of 10 bases. The CDR3 contains 14 residues. In germline, CDR1 is MGHRA, CDR2 YSYEKL. The CDR3 coding sequence is TGCGCCAGCAGCCAAGAAACAGGTTTTTATGGCTACACCTTC. The encoded protein is CASSQETGFYGYTF.

The V and J genes are TRBV7-1 and TRBJ2-2, with 10 bases that match TRBD2. TRBV7-1 is an open reading frame whose function is uncertain. V trimming: 5 bases; J trimming: 6 bases; junction bases outside the gene matches: 6. The CDR3 runs to 15 residues. DNA of the CDR3: TGTGCCAGCAGCACCGGGACTAGCGTCCCCGGGGAGCTGTTTTTT. This codes for CASSTGTSVPGELFF.

This rearrangement joins TRBV5-1 to TRBJ2-3, with D perhaps assigned TRBD1 or TRBD2 (6 bases each). V was trimmed by 6 bases and J by 6 bases, leaving 11 bases between them. This CDR3 is built from 12 residues. CDR1 SGHRS and CDR2 YFSETQ come from the germline V gene. In nucleotides, the CDR3 is TGCGCCAGCACCCAGGGGAGGGATACGCAGTATTTT. The encoded protein is CASTQGRDTQYF.

Details on this clone: The same CDR3 arises from other DNA sequences in this sample as well. The CDR3 loop is CASSFPGQGGNYGYTF. CDR3 bases: TGTGCCAGCAGTTTCCCCGGACAGGGAGGGAACTATGGCTACACCTTC. The chain has TRBV28 and TRBJ1-2; 8 bases line up with TRBD1. V lost 3 bases to trimming and J lost 2 bases; unmatched junction nucleotides: 8. Looked up from germline, CDR1 is MDHEN and CDR2 is SYDVKM. The CDR3 spans 16 residues.

The chain joins TRBV5-1 to TRBJ2-1, with D possibly TRBD1 on 5 matching bases. Germline V gives CDR1 SGHRS, CDR2 YFSETQ. The CDR3 has 15 amino acids. Trimming left V 2 bases short and J 9 bases short, with 18 bases between. This chain's CDR3 is CASSLQESAWVEQFF. CDR3 in DNA: TGCGCCAGCAGCTTACAGGAGTCGGCATGGGTTGAGCAGTTCTTC.

This clone was found a few times. J is TRBJ1-1 and V is TRBV5-1, with D possibly TRBD1 on 5 matching bases. The CDR3 contains 16 residues. V was pared by 4 bases and J by 2 bases, with 18 bases between. Germline lookup yields CDR1 SGHRS and CDR2 YFSETQ. The CDR3 region has the DNA TGCGCCAGCAGCACAGGACACTCTCTCCGTAACACTGAAGCTTTCTTT. Amino acid sequence: CASSTGHSLRNTEAFF.

J is TRBJ1-4 and V is TRBV11-2; D gene ambiguous. CDR1 is SGHAT and CDR2 is FQNNGV in the germline V gene. V gave up 5 bases and J gave up 8 bases, with 12 bases separating them. The CDR3 is 13 residues long. The CDR3 loop is CASSRSGVEKLFF. As DNA, the CDR3 is TGTGCCAGCAGCCGCTCCGGGGTCGAAAAACTGTTTTTT.

V is TRBV4-2 and J is TRBJ2-1, with 8 bases lining up with TRBD1. There are 16 residues in the CDR3. Germline CDR1 is LGHNA and CDR2 is YNFKEQ. J was trimmed by 7 bases and V by 1 base; bases with no gene match: 9. In nucleotides, the CDR3 is TGTGCCAGCAGCCAAGTAACAGGGGGGCACGAAAATGAGCAGTTCTTC. Its protein is CASSQVTGGHENEQFF.

The chain couples TRBV20-1 to TRBJ1-2; D unclear. CDR1 and CDR2 (germline): DFQATT, SNEGSKA (reference sequence). Deletions cut 3 bases from V and 6 bases from J, with 8 bases between. The CDR3 loop spans 11 amino acids. CDR3 sequence (DNA): TGCAGTGCTAGTTTCATCCATGGCTACACCTTC. This codes for CSASFIHGYTF.

The V and J genes are TRBV6-1 and TRBJ1-4; no firm D call. This CDR3 is 16 amino acids long. Between the trimmed V and J ends, which lost 4 bases and 0 bases, there was a span of 12 bases. Germline V lookup: CDR1 MNHNS, CDR2 SASEGT. The CDR3 reads CASSVPILPTNEKLFF. CDR3 nucleotide sequence: TGTGCCAGCAGTGTTCCGATACTCCCAACTAATGAAAAACTGTTTTTT.

The J gene is TRBJ1-5, the V gene TRBV28; 9 bases agree with TRBD1. The V segment lost 6 bases and the J segment 1 base; nucleotides outside the gene matches: 7. The CDR3 loop spans 16 amino acids. Germline CDR1 is MDHEN and CDR2 is SYDVKM. CDR3 region: CASSYGTGSSNQPQHF. The CDR3 DNA is TGTGCCAGCAGCTATGGGACAGGGTCGAGCAATCAGCCCCAGCATTTT.

The sample holds a few counts of this clone. J is TRBJ1-4 and V is TRBV29-1; D not resolved. Trimming cost V 2 bases and J 10 bases, with 8 bases left between them. CDR3 length: 11 amino acids. CDR1 SQVTM and CDR2 ANQGSEA come from the germline V gene. CDR3 residues: CSVELTGKLFF. The CDR3 DNA reads TGCAGCGTTGAATTGACGGGAAAACTGTTTTTT. The variable domain in full, with the rest retrieved from reference TRBV29-1 and TRBJ1-4, is SAVISQKPSRDICQRGTSLTIQCQVDSQVTMMFWYRQQPGQSLTLIATANQGSEATYESGFVIDKFPISRPNLTFSTLTVSNMSPEDSSIYLCSVELTGKLFFGSGTQLSVL.

The chain is built from TRBV5-4 and TRBJ2-7, with a possible D match to TRBD2 (6 bases). The CDR3 covers 14 residues. Germline lookup yields CDR1 SGHNT and CDR2 YYREEE (reference sequence). V lost 0 bases to trimming and J lost 3 bases, with 10 bases between them. The CDR3 sequence: CASSLEGGDYEQYF. The CDR3 DNA reads as TGTGCCAGCAGCTTGGAAGGAGGGGACTACGAGCAGTACTTC.